This entry lists 26 T cell receptor beta chains sequenced from one sample in a study of beta chain features in type 1 diabetes. Whole-study findings and limits: Shorter TCRB CDR3s, moderately but significantly so, marked every one of the four CD4+ subsets in Type 1 diabetes patients.

These receptors lack a known antigen. Since all of the isolated RNA was reverse transcribed, expressed TCRB transcripts were what got sequenced. Assay used: immunoSEQ multiplex PCR; TCRdb lists only in-frame clones, some missing. The sample has under 850,000 clones; under 15% are singletons. Material: naive CD4+ T cells from blood. The origin of the receptors is a man younger than 35 with type 1 diabetes.

V gene TRBV13 combines with J gene TRBJ2-1, with 8 bases identical to TRBD1. The germline V gene has CDR1 PRHDT and CDR2 FYEKMQ (reference sequence). After removal of 5 bases from V and 0 bases from J, the junction contained 6 bases not matched to a gene. This CDR3 has 16 residues. The CDR3 loop is CASSHRTGSSYNEQFF. The CDR3 DNA reads as TGTGCCAGCAGCCACCGGACAGGGAGCTCCTACAATGAGCAGTTCTTC.

This clone was detected a few times. The chain uses TRBV19 and TRBJ1-5; D might be TRBD1 (6 bases). The CDR3 has 15 amino acids. Germline assignment: CDR1 LNHDA and CDR2 SQIVND (reference sequence). Trimming pared 3 bases from V and 6 bases from J, leaving 15 bases between. CDR3 sequence (DNA): TGTGCCAGTAGTATGGGTGACAGGAACCTTCAGCCCCAGCATTTT. This translates into CASSMGDRNLQPQHF.

The CDR3 DNA sequence: TGTGCCAGCAGCGTTAGCGGAACCCCCTACGAGCAGTACTTC. As protein: CASSVSGTPYEQYF. The V gene is TRBV5-4, the J gene TRBJ2-7; maybe TRBD2 (6 bases). The CDR3 has 14 residues. Germline CDR1 reads SGHNT; CDR2 reads YYREEE (reference sequence). Between the trimmed V and J ends, which lost 4 bases and 2 bases, there was a span of 13 bases.

This chain connects TRBV30 to TRBJ1-2; D not certain. The CDR3 consists of 11 residues. Trimming shortened V by 3 bases and J by 7 bases, and 9 bases separated the two germline ends. Germline loops: CDR1 GTSNPN, CDR2 SVGIG (reference sequence). The CDR3 loop reads CAWSPTGGYTF. The CDR3 DNA follows: TGTGCCTGGAGCCCCACGGGTGGCTACACCTTC.

This chain links TRBV29-1 with TRBJ1-5, with no clear D. Germline V gives CDR1 SQVTM, CDR2 ANQGSEA. The V gene lost 4 bases and the J gene lost 5 bases, with 15 bases spanning the gap. This CDR3 region has 14 residues. CDR3 region: CSVALTARDQPQHF. The CDR3 coding sequence is TGCAGCGTTGCCCTAACAGCGCGAGATCAGCCCCAGCATTTT.

In its sample, this clone was seen a few times. The genes are TRBV19 and TRBJ2-5, with 9 bases matching TRBD2. Trimming cost V 4 bases and J 0 bases; bases outside gene matches: 3. Germline V lookup: CDR1 LNHDA, CDR2 SQIVND (reference sequence). This CDR3 has 15 residues. The CDR3 nucleotides are TGTGCCAGTAGTACTAGCGGGGTATACCAAGAGACCCAGTACTTC. Translated, it gives CASSTSGVYQETQYF.

CDR3 in DNA: TGTGCCAGCAGCTTAGCCGGCGGGGGGGCTAGTGAGCAGTTCTTC. It yields the protein CASSLAGGGASEQFF. This chain joins TRBV7-2 and TRBJ2-1, with TRBD2 matching over 9 bases. The CDR3 is made up of 15 amino acids. The V gene's germline CDR1 is SGHTA and CDR2 FQGNSA. After removal of 0 bases from V and 9 bases from J, the junction contained 6 bases not matched to a gene.

This chain joins TRBV2 and TRBJ2-7; D perhaps matches TRBD1 (5 bases). The germline gives CDR1 SNHLY, CDR2 FYNNEI. The V end was cut by 7 bases, the J end by 3 bases, with 7 bases between. The CDR3 runs 11 residues. The CDR3 spells CASNTGYEQYF. In DNA, the CDR3 is TGTGCCAGCAACACAGGCTACGAGCAGTACTTC. Supplemented by reference TRBV2 and TRBJ2-7, the full variable domain reads EPEVTQTPSHQVTQMGQEVILRCVPISNHLYFYWYRQILGQKVEFLVSFYNNEISEKSEIFDDQFSVERPDGSNFTLKIRSTKLEDSAMYFCASNTGYEQYFGPGTRLTVT.

Turning to this clone: The identical CDR3 is also encoded by other nucleotide sequences in the sample. V gene TRBV5-1 combines with J gene TRBJ1-1; tentative D call: TRBD1 (6 bases). Germline CDR1 is SGHRS and CDR2 is YFSETQ. The CDR3 sequence is 14 residues long. Deletions cut 1 base from V and 1 base from J, with 8 bases between. The CDR3 is CASSLSGANTEAFF. CDR3 in DNA: TGCGCCAGCAGCTTGTCGGGGGCGAACACTGAAGCTTTCTTT.

The genes are TRBV18 and TRBJ1-2; no clear D. With 1 base removed from V and 4 bases from J, the gap between germline ends came to 10 bases. The CDR3 consists of 14 residues. Per the germline V gene, CDR1 is KGHSH and CDR2 is LQKENI. The CDR3, as DNA: TGTGCCAGCTCACCACAATCACCAACCTATGGCTACACCTTC. Amino acid sequence: CASSPQSPTYGYTF.

The table lists this clone with a count of one. The chain carries TRBV30 and TRBJ1-3; D call uncertain. The CDR3 is 14 residues long. The germline V gene has CDR1 GTSNPN and CDR2 SVGIG (reference sequence). The V end was cut by 7 bases, the J end by 6 bases, with 19 bases between. The DNA of the CDR3 is TGTGCCTTACCGGACCGATGCTTTTTAAACACCATATATTTT. Its translation is CALPDRCFLNTIYF. Looking up the rest from reference TRBV30 and TRBJ1-3 gives the full variable domain: SQTIHQWPATLVQPVGSPLSLECTVEGTSNPNLYWYRQAAGRGLQLLFYSVGIGQISSEVPQNLSASRPQDRQFILSSKKLLLSDSGFYLCALPDRCFLNTIYFGEGSWLTVV.

This sequence joins TRBV29-1 and TRBJ2-2; TRBD1 agrees at 10 bases. CDR3 length: 17 residues. Trimming removed 0 bases from V and 6 bases from J; junction bases left unmatched: 10. Germline CDR1 and CDR2: SQVTM and ANQGSEA. This chain's CDR3 is CSVEDPRQGALAGELFF. The CDR3 DNA is TGCAGCGTTGAAGATCCAAGACAGGGGGCCCTCGCCGGGGAGCTGTTTTTT.

This clone appeared a few times. This chain connects TRBV18 to TRBJ2-7; 9 bases are a match to TRBD1. The CDR3 has 15 amino acids. The V gene's germline CDR1 is KGHSH and CDR2 LQKENI. Unmatched junction bases numbered 2, after V lost 0 bases and J lost 2 bases. The CDR3 sequence is CASSPPYRGPYEQYF. For the CDR3, the DNA is TGTGCCAGCTCACCACCGTACAGGGGGCCCTACGAGCAGTACTTC. Full variable domain (missing parts from reference TRBV18 and TRBJ2-7): NAGVMQNPRHLVRRRGQEARLRCSPMKGHSHVYWYRQLPEEGLKFMVYLQKENIIDESGMPKERFSAEFPKEGPSILRIQQVVRGDSAAYFCASSPPYRGPYEQYFGPGTRLTVT.

With respect to this clone: Sequence at one end of the junction differs from germline and may be a read error. The chain joins TRBV7-7 to TRBJ2-6, with no clear D. The CDR3 sequence is 15 residues long. CDR1 SSHAT and CDR2 FNYEAQ come from the germline V gene (reference sequence). As DNA, the CDR3 is TGTGCTAGCAGCTTAACAAACTCTGGGGCCAACGTCCTGACTTTC. It codes for CASSLTNSGANVLTF.

This clone appeared a few times. The chain has TRBV5-6 and TRBJ2-1; the D gene could be TRBD1 or TRBD2 (5 bases each). Trimming shortened V by 6 bases and J by 4 bases, and 11 bases separated the two germline ends. CDR1 is SGHDT and CDR2 is YYEEEE in the germline V gene. This CDR3 is built from 13 residues. The CDR3 reads CASIGTLYNEQFF. DNA of the CDR3: TGTGCCAGCATTGGGACGCTTTACAATGAGCAGTTCTTC.

The chain employs TRBV5-1 and TRBJ2-7; D is perhaps TRBD1 or TRBD2 (5 bases each). CDR1 is SGHRS, CDR2 YFSETQ, per germline. The germline V and J ends were trimmed by 4 bases and 12 bases, with 14 bases remaining between them. The CDR3 is 11 residues long. The DNA for the CDR3 is TGCGCCAGCAGCAGCCGGGACCTATGGTACTTC. Translated: CASSSRDLWYF.

The rearrangement links TRBV15 to TRBJ1-4; D is unresolved. Germline lookup yields CDR1 LNHNV and CDR2 YYDKDF (reference sequence). Trimming pared 0 bases from V and 8 bases from J, leaving 10 bases between. The CDR3 sequence is 14 residues long. CDR3 bases: TGTGCCACCAGCAGAGAAGCCCTCGGGGAAAAACTGTTTTTT. It encodes CATSREALGEKLFF.

This clone showed up just a few times. At one end, the junction sequence differs from germline, possibly due to a read error. The CDR3 protein is CASSWTATNEKLFF. The CDR3 DNA sequence: TGTGCTAGCAGCTGGACTGCAACTAATGAAAAACTGTTTTTT. The chain has TRBV7-7 and TRBJ1-4, with unresolved D. There are 14 residues in the CDR3. Germline V CDR1 and CDR2: SSHAT, FNYEAQ (reference sequence).

This clone was seen a handful of times. The chain is built from TRBV7-9 and TRBJ2-1; D possibly corresponds to TRBD2 (6 bases). There are 14 residues in the CDR3. Germline values: CDR1 SEHNR, CDR2 FQNEAQ (reference sequence). CDR3 residues: CVGRGLSSYNEQFF. The CDR3 bases are TGTGTCGGGCGGGGCTTGAGCTCCTACAATGAGCAGTTCTTC.

This clone was counted only a few times. The V gene is TRBV6-1, the J gene TRBJ2-3; D tentatively reads TRBD1 or TRBD2 (6 bases each). Trimming took 7 bases from V and 1 from J, leaving 12 bases between them. This CDR3 region has 14 residues. CDR1 and CDR2 from the germline V gene are MNHNS and SASEGT. The CDR3 spells CASTTGTGTDTQYF. The CDR3 nucleotides are TGTGCCAGCACAACAGGGACTGGCACAGATACGCAGTATTTT.

This clone was seen a few times. The rearrangement uses TRBV25-1 and TRBJ1-2; D is ambiguous. This CDR3 has 12 residues. V dropped 1 base and J dropped 7 bases, with 7 bases sitting between them. The germline CDR1 and CDR2 sequences are MGHDK and SYGVNS. The CDR3 DNA sequence: TGTGCCAGCAGTGAATTGATGGGTGGCTACACCTTC. It specifies CASSELMGGYTF.

This clone was picked up a small number of times. The chain is built from TRBV5-4 and TRBJ1-2; 7 nucleotides agree with TRBD1. Trimming took 2 bases from V and 3 from J; bases not matched to a gene: 1. The germline CDR1 and CDR2 sequences are SGHNT and YYREEE (reference sequence). CDR3 length: 13 residues. The CDR3 loop reads CASSFQGDYGYTF. The CDR3 DNA is TGTGCCAGCAGCTTTCAGGGGGACTATGGCTACACCTTC. The complete variable domain, with remaining parts taken from reference TRBV5-4 and TRBJ1-2, reads ETGVTQSPTHLIKTRGQQVTLRCSSQSGHNTVSWYQQALGQGPQFIFQYYREEENGRGNFPPRFSGLQFPNYSSELNVNALELDDSALYLCASSFQGDYGYTFGSGTRLTVV.

This clone showed up just a few times. The V gene is TRBV10-3, the J gene TRBJ1-1; 7 bases map to TRBD1. The CDR3 extends over 13 amino acids. J gave up 11 bases and V 5 bases, and 11 bases lay outside the gene matches. CDR1 and CDR2 (germline): ENHRY, SYGVKD. In DNA, the CDR3 is TGTGCCATCAGTCAAACCTCCGGGACAGAGGCTTTCTTT. This sequence encodes CAISQTSGTEAFF.

As concerns this clone: Other DNA sequences in the same sample also yield this CDR3. The chain couples TRBV28 to TRBJ2-7; 9 bases fit TRBD1. There are 15 residues in the CDR3. The germline gives CDR1 MDHEN, CDR2 SYDVKM. The V segment lost 4 bases and the J segment 2 bases; nucleotides outside the gene matches: 6. CDR3 region: CASSSPGTGTYEQYF. CDR3 bases: TGTGCCAGCAGTTCACCCGGGACAGGGACCTACGAGCAGTACTTC. The full variable domain, with the rest looked up from reference TRBV28 and TRBJ2-7, is DVKVTQSSRYLVKRTGEKVFLECVQDMDHENMFWYRQDPGLGLRLIYFSYDVKMKEKGDIPEGYSVSREKKERFSLILESASTNQTSMYLCASSSPGTGTYEQYFGPGTRLTVT.

The chain links TRBV20-1 to TRBJ2-3, with D unresolved. The CDR3 consists of 11 residues. Germline CDR1 is DFQATT and CDR2 is SNEGSKA (reference sequence). The V end was cut by 4 bases, the J end by 7 bases, with 9 bases between. The CDR3 sequence: CSATKTNTQYF. The CDR3, as DNA: TGCAGTGCTACCAAGACGAATACGCAGTATTTT.

The chain links TRBV28 to TRBJ2-2; 9 bases map to TRBD1. V trimming: 6 bases; J trimming: 10 bases; junction bases outside the gene matches: 12. Germline CDR1 is MDHEN and CDR2 is SYDVKM. CDR3 length: 15 amino acids. The CDR3 nucleotides read TGTGCCAGCAGCCCGGGACAGGGTCCGTTCGAGGAGCTGTTTTTT. Translating it yields CASSPGQGPFEELFF.